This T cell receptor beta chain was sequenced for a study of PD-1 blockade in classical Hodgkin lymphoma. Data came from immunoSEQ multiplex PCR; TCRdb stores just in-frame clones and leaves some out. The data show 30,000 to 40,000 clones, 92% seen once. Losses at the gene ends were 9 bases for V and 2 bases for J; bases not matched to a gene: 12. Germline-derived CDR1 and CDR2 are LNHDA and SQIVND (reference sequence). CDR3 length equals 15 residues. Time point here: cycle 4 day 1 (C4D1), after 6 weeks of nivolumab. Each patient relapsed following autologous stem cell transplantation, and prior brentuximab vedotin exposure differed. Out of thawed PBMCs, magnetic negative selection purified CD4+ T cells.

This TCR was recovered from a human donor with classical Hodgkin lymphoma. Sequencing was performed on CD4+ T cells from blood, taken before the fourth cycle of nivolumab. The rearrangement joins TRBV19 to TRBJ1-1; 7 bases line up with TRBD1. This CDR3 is CASTRRDRINTEAFF. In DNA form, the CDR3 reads TGTGCCAGCACGCGACGGGACAGAATCAACACTGAAGCTTTCTTT.